Listed below are T cell receptor beta chains from one sample, sequenced in a study of post-analysis software for immune sequencing data. TCRdb used MiXCR to reprocess the PCR reads, holding one entry per CDR3 protein. The sample has roughly 600,000 distinct CDR3 sequences; about 40% are singletons. Sequences were obtained from blood. The source of these receptors is a girl aged 10 to 17 with multiple sclerosis. CDR3s include the opening cysteine and the closing phenylalanine or tryptophan. The order of the fields is D gene, V gene, clone size, J gene, CDR3 DNA, CDR3 protein. D genes are given only for firm matches. Some rows mark clone size as missing; the rest say once, few, many or name a class of expanded clone.

TRBD1	TRBV20-1	few	TRBJ1-2	TGCAGTGCAACGGACAGGGATCACTATGGCTACACCTTC	CSATDRDHYGYTF
NA	TRBV9	NA	TRBJ1-4	TGTGCCAGCTCAGCCGGGGATAGGGAAAAACTGTTTTTT	CASSAGDREKLFF
TRBD1	TRBV4-1	NA	TRBJ1-2	TGCGCCAGCAGCCAAGAAAGGGGGCAGGATGGCTACACCTTC	CASSQERGQDGYTF
TRBD1	TRBV12-3/TRBV12-4	many	TRBJ2-7	TGTGCCAGCAGTTTGACAGGGGGCGAGCAGTACTTC	CASSLTGGEQYF
NA	TRBV10-3	NA	TRBJ1-2	TGTGCCGCCGCTGGGGACTTAATTACTGGCTACACCTTC	CAAAGDLITGYTF
NA	TRBV5-1	NA	TRBJ2-1	TGCGCCAGCAGCACCGCCCCGCGACAGCCCCACTATGGACTCAATGAGCAGTTCTTC	CASSTAPRQPHYGLNEQFF
NA	TRBV30	NA	TRBJ1-2	TGTGCCTGGACAGGGTTAACTAACTATGGCTACACCTTC	CAWTGLTNYGYTF
TRBD2	TRBV12-3/TRBV12-4	few	TRBJ2-4	TGTGCCAGCAGTTCCGACGGGGGGGTGGCCAAAAACATTCAGTACTTC	CASSSDGGVAKNIQYF
NA	TRBV21-1	NA	TRBJ1-5	TGTGCCAGCAGCAAAGGGACAGTCTGTCAGCCCCAGCATTTT	CASSKGTVCQPQHF
TRBD2	TRBV6-5	NA	TRBJ2-3	TGTGCCAGCAGTTACCCAGGGGCTAGCGGGGGTACGCAGTATTTT	CASSYPGASGGTQYF
NA	TRBV15	NA	TRBJ2-5	TGTGCCACCAGTAGGAAGGGGGAGACCCAGTACTTC	CATSRKGETQYF
TRBD2	TRBV20-1	NA	TRBJ2-7	TGCAGTGCTAGAGCTCCTCTCGGGGGGTCTCACTACGAGCAGTACTTC	CSARAPLGGSHYEQYF
TRBD1	TRBV7-9	NA	TRBJ1-5	TGTGCCAGCAGCTTAGGACAGGGCGGGCAGCCCCAGCATTTT	CASSLGQGGQPQHF
TRBD1	TRBV6-4	few	TRBJ1-2	TGTGCCAGCAGTCGGACAGGTCTGGGCTATGGCTACACCTTC	CASSRTGLGYGYTF
NA	TRBV20-1	NA	TRBJ2-4	TGCAGTGGGGAGGGGGCGCTAGCCAAAAACATTCAGTACTTC	CSGEGALAKNIQYF
NA	TRBV28	NA	TRBJ2-1	TGTGCCAGCGACCGAGGCCAGGGACGGTCGTACAATGGGCAGTTCTTC	CASDRGQGRSYNGQFF